The clone carrying this T cell receptor beta chain occurred a few times. Antigen: not known. Each CDR3 protein gets one entry after TCRdb re-called the reads with MiXCR. Of about 920,000 distinct CDR3 sequences listed, 30% to 40% are singletons. The sample belongs to a study of T cell repertoires in cytomegalovirus infection. Regarding the study as a whole: HLA-C-restricted CMV-specific TCR beta clonotypes were dominant in the ex vivo response.

Trimming removed 5 bases from V and 3 bases from J; junction bases left unmatched: 9. Germline V gene sequence: CDR1 KGHDR, CDR2 SFDVKD. The CDR3 is 16 residues long. The starting material was cultured CD8+ T cells from PBMCs, obtained from culture after CMV antigen stimulation. V and J are TRBV24-1 and TRBJ1-2, with 9 bases matching TRBD1. The receptor's source is a human donor in good health (CMV status not recorded). Some clones in this sample may be carry-over from other donors' samples. CDR3: CATSGVTGTGYYGYTF. CDR3 DNA: TGTGCCACCAGTGGCGTCACCGGGACAGGGTACTATGGCTACACCTTC.